Listed below are T cell receptor beta chains from one sample, sequenced in a study of cytomegalovirus exposure and HLA in healthy donors. Using immunoSEQ multiplex PCR, the repertoire was profiled, and TCRdb retains in-frame clones only, with some absent. The table records about 180,000 clones, around 80% of them present only once. The sample comprised PBMCs. The origin of the receptors is a girl aged 2 to 10 in good health and CMV-seropositive. Each CDR3 is given with its conserved first and last residue. D genes are given only for firm matches.

>TRBD2|TRBV10-3|TRBJ2-7
CAISELASGRSSYEQYF
>TRBD2|TRBV28|TRBJ2-2
CASSFFLLPGLAGGIDTGELFF
>NA|TRBV9|TRBJ2-3
CASSVAGVGDTQYF
>TRBD1|TRBV7-9|TRBJ2-7
CASSLVGTGLYEQYF
>TRBD2|TRBV6-5|TRBJ2-1
CASSYSPSGMSNEQFF
>NA|TRBV30|TRBJ1-4
CAWRRPYTSNEKLFF
>NA|TRBV6-4|TRBJ2-1
CASSDHRTSSYNEQFF
>NA|TRBV5-4|TRBJ1-3
CASSFDWGAGNTIYF
>NA|TRBV7-3|TRBJ2-1
CASSPSAVYNEQFF
>NA|TRBV4-2|TRBJ2-7
CASSQWRDYEQYF
>NA|TRBV6-5|TRBJ1-1
CASSYALPRVGTEAFF
>NA|TRBV7-4|TRBJ1-1
CASSLLGGEAFF
>TRBD1|TRBV5-1|TRBJ1-1
CASTVGGMNTEAFF
>TRBD1|TRBV5-1|TRBJ2-7
CASSHGQGVYEQYF
>NA|TRBV7-8|TRBJ1-1
CASSLRHPLMNTEAFF
>NA|TRBV4-2|TRBJ1-2
CASSRSGTLEGYTF
>TRBD2|TRBV2|TRBJ2-7
CASSEYPKRGYEQYF
>NA|TRBV11-2|TRBJ1-1
CASSLTGRTEAFF
>NA|TRBV5-6|NA
CASSGGRNSYEQYF
>NA|TRBV10-3|TRBJ2-7
CAISDEGYEQYF
>NA|TRBV28|TRBJ1-1
CASSLRPMNTEAFF
>TRBD1|TRBV14|TRBJ2-3
CASSQVQGFTDTQYF
>TRBD2|TRBV27|TRBJ2-1
CASLEVTSGYAVTSYNEQFF
>TRBD2|TRBV6-1|TRBJ2-7
CASSEALQPRLGGEQYF
>TRBD1|TRBV9|TRBJ1-2
CASSAGGRGYGYTF
>NA|TRBV6-5|TRBJ2-3
CASSYSWGSTDTQYF
>TRBD1|TRBV10-1|TRBJ1-5
CASSELLSQKGQIPNQPQHF
>TRBD2|TRBV9|TRBJ2-1
CASSVGLAGGQQFF
>TRBD2|TRBV29-1|TRBJ2-2
CSVDASREGKSTGELFF
>TRBD1|TRBV2|TRBJ1-2
CATGTGSSGYTF
>NA|TRBV28|TRBJ1-1
CVTLSRGAEAFF
>TRBD1|TRBV6-6|TRBJ1-5
CASRKDRAWNQPQHF
>NA|TRBV5-6|TRBJ1-1
CASSLVTGRVNTEAFF
>TRBD1|TRBV6-1|TRBJ2-1
CASKPGQGFDNEQFF
>TRBD2|TRBV11-3|TRBJ2-1
CASRGLAGGVYGEQFF
>TRBD1|TRBV28|TRBJ1-2
CASRYHRGPNGYTF
>NA|TRBV14|TRBJ2-7
CASSRDKRNEQYF
>NA|TRBV9|TRBJ1-2
CASGRRGGYGYTF
>NA|TRBV4-1|TRBJ2-4
CASSQRDKGDIQYF
>NA|TRBV5-4|TRBJ2-1
CASSPPGDEQFF
>NA|TRBV27|TRBJ1-2
CASSARGGTYGYTF
>NA|TRBV6-1|TRBJ1-1
CASSEQDVQNEAFF
>TRBD1|TRBV11-2|TRBJ1-6
CASSSLRDSNSPLHF
>TRBD1|TRBV30|TRBJ2-7
CAWSVKTGSINEQYF
>NA|TRBV13|TRBJ2-7
CASSFRYEQYF
>NA|TRBV10-1|TRBJ1-1
CASSRTANTEAFF
>TRBD1|TRBV6-6|TRBJ1-5
CASSDGTGGYQPQHF
>NA|TRBV9|TRBJ1-2
CASSSRRRPDYGYTF
>NA|TRBV27|TRBJ2-7
CASSFGGQGFYEQYF
>NA|TRBV7-6|TRBJ2-1
CASSFAGTIFLDEQFF
>NA|TRBV19|TRBJ1-5
CASSIRRVSNQPQHF
>TRBD1|TRBV28|TRBJ2-1
CASSPIKIQGIYNEQFF
>TRBD1|TRBV5-3|TRBJ1-5
CARRQGAGQPQHF
>NA|TRBV4-1|TRBJ2-1
CASSQIGMNEQFF
>NA|TRBV6-1|TRBJ1-2
CASRNTSYGYTF